This entry concerns a single TCR beta chain. Its antigen is still unknown. The sample belongs to a study of T cell responses to AZD1222 COVID-19 vaccine. Study-wide results and limits: Baseline seropositivity occurred in only a handful of AZD1222 recipients. The study found vaccine-associated CD4 TCRs spanning spike, dominant at 160-218 and 743-854. Once two AZD1222 doses were given, Spike-specific TCR breadth and depth went up. White British people made up most donors, females outnumbered males, and clonal diversity was possibly underestimated.

V was clipped by 7 bases and J by 7 bases, with 16 bases between them. This CDR3 spans 14 amino acids. Looked up from germline, CDR1 is LNHDA and CDR2 is SQIVND (reference sequence). TCRdb's table, derived via immunoSEQ multiplex PCR, lists solely in-frame clones and lacks some. The sample shows 150,000 or so clones, 85% to 90% of them seen only once. V is TRBV19 and J is TRBJ1-4; D perhaps matches TRBD1 (5 bases). This sequence originates from an adult in good health. The starting material was peripheral blood, obtained on day 0 of MenACWY control vaccination. CDR3 DNA: TGTGCCAGTACCCCGGACACCGGGAGTGAAAAACTGTTTTTT. It encodes CASTPDTGSEKLFF.